What follows are 9 T cell receptor beta chains derived from one specimen sequenced in a study of T cell responses to AZD1222 COVID-19 vaccine. Clones were sequenced by immunoSEQ multiplex PCR, and TCRdb holds only the in-frame ones, with some missing. The data hold 110,000 to 150,000 clones, with about 89% observed a single time. The source material was peripheral blood, sampled on day 0 of AZD1222 vaccination. Source of these receptors: an adult in good health.

The chain uses TRBV5-5 and TRBJ1-1, with TRBD1 matching 7 bases. The germline gives CDR1 SGHKS, CDR2 YYEKEE (reference sequence). This CDR3 contains 15 residues. J lost 1 base, V lost 0 bases, and 3 bases had no gene match. The CDR3 coding sequence is TGTGCCAGCAGCTTGGGCGCAGGGGGGAACACTGAAGCTTTCTTT. Protein product: CASSLGAGGNTEAFF.

The chain uses TRBV28 and TRBJ1-2, with a weak D call TRBD1 (6 bases). This CDR3 has 15 residues. Germline CDR1 is MDHEN and CDR2 is SYDVKM. Trimming removed 6 bases at V and 5 bases at J, with 19 bases between. DNA of the CDR3: TGTGCCAGCAGGGGACCGGAGGGGGTTTTTTATGGCTACACCTTC. Translation: CASRGPEGVFYGYTF.

The V call is TRBV2, the J call TRBJ1-6; D remains ambiguous. V shed 3 bases and J shed 2 bases, with 8 bases lying between them. The CDR3 has 15 residues. Germline V CDR1 and CDR2: SNHLY, FYNNEI. The CDR3 coding sequence is TGTGCCAGCAGTGAGACTTCCCCCTATAATTCACCCCTCCACTTT. Protein product: CASSETSPYNSPLHF.

This sequence joins TRBV18 and TRBJ2-7, with D tentatively TRBD1 or TRBD2 (6 bases each). Germline-derived CDR1 and CDR2 are KGHSH and LQKENI. This CDR3 comprises 13 residues. V lost 2 bases, J lost 4 bases, and 9 bases lay in between. CDR3 nucleotides: TGTGCCAGCTCACCAGTAGGGGGGTACGAGCAGTACTTC. Protein sequence: CASSPVGGYEQYF.

This rearrangement joins TRBV30 to TRBJ1-5; D not resolved. Trimming cost V 0 bases and J 5 bases, with 8 bases left between them. CDR3 length: 13 residues. The germline gives CDR1 GTSNPN, CDR2 SVGIG (reference sequence). CDR3 protein: CAWSVMRDQPQHF. The CDR3 DNA reads as TGTGCCTGGAGTGTAATGAGGGATCAGCCCCAGCATTTT.

This clone was counted only a few times. The chain recombines TRBV19 with TRBJ1-5; D not resolved. The CDR3 spans 16 residues. The V end was cut by 2 bases, the J end by 0 bases, with 11 bases between. The germline CDR1 and CDR2 sequences are LNHDA and SQIVND (reference sequence). CDR3 DNA: TGTGCCAGTAGTATAAAGGTCGGGGTTAGCAATCAGCCCCAGCATTTT. It is translated as CASSIKVGVSNQPQHF.

For the CDR3, the DNA is TGTGCCAGCCATCCGAGGGGAAGGATTGACTATGGCTACACCTTC. Translating gives CASHPRGRIDYGYTF. V usage is TRBV13 and J usage is TRBJ1-2; the D gene is possibly TRBD1 (5 bases). Trimming stripped 8 bases from V and 3 bases from J, with 19 bases between. Germline V gene sequence: CDR1 PRHDT, CDR2 FYEKMQ (reference sequence). The CDR3 has 15 residues.

The chain couples TRBV14 to TRBJ2-3, with 8 positions matching TRBD1. The CDR3 totals 12 residues. Germline loops: CDR1 SGHDN, CDR2 FVKESK. Trimming took 3 bases from V and 10 from J; bases not matched to a gene: 3. The CDR3, as DNA: TGTGCCAGCAGCCAGGTCAGGGGGCCGCAGTATTTT. It specifies CASSQVRGPQYF. Filled out from reference TRBV14 and TRBJ2-3, the complete variable domain reads EAGVTQFPSHSVIEKGQTVTLRCDPISGHDNLYWYRRVMGKEIKFLLHFVKESKQDESGMPNNRFLAERTGGTYSTLKVQPAELEDSGVYFCASSQVRGPQYFGPGTRLTVL.

The chain uses TRBV29-1 and TRBJ2-7, with TRBD1 as a possible D gene (6 bases). The V end lost 2 bases, the J end lost 1 base, and 9 bases lay between the germline ends. CDR3 length: 13 residues. CDR1 is SQVTM and CDR2 is ANQGSEA in the germline V gene. The CDR3: CSVESRGSYEQYF. The CDR3 DNA follows: TGCAGCGTTGAAAGCAGGGGTTCCTACGAGCAGTACTTC.